This T cell receptor beta chain was sequenced for a study of siplizumab effects on memory and regulatory T cells. Notes on the study in general: It seemed that naive T cells were more diverse than memory cells and were major contributors to the alloresponse. Mapping to unstimulated subsets was achieved for only a minor fraction of alloreactive clones. No naive or memory phenotype could be assigned to roughly 75-95% of proliferating clones. Alloreactive sequences traceable to unstimulated CD4+ memory cells were significantly reduced by siplizumab.

The table lists this clone with a few counts. Its antigen is not identified. This CDR3 has 16 residues. CDR1 and CDR2 from the germline V gene are LGHNA and YNFKEQ. V lost 4 bases and J 2 bases, leaving 17 bases between the germline ends. Method: immunoSEQ multiplex PCR; TCRdb's copy keeps in-frame clones and lacks some. Among roughly 100,000 clones listed, approximately 94% were seen once. V and J are TRBV4-2 and TRBJ1-1; maybe TRBD1 (5 bases). This clonotype originated in a human donor in good health. The specimen sequenced was CD4+ T cells sorted from blood. As DNA, the CDR3 is TGTGCCAGCAGCCGGATGACTTCAGGGTTTAACACTGAAGCTTTCTTT. This translates into CASSRMTSGFNTEAFF.